This T cell receptor (beta chain) originates from a study of OX40 agonist ivuxolimab in advanced cancers. Background on the study: Given to patients was ivuxolimab, an agonistic anti-OX40 (CD134) antibody.

In its sample, this clone was seen once. Its antigen is undetermined. Profiled with immunoSEQ multiplex PCR; TCRdb holds only in-frame clones, not every one. The sample holds some 79,000 clones, approximately 90% seen once. Overall study findings and caveats: Clonal expansion was among the lowest in partial responders at 0.1-3.0 mg/kg, especially CD8+. The average count of expanded clones was higher among CD8+ T cells than among CD4+.

V dropped 6 bases and J dropped 9; count of bases not matched to a gene: 18. Germline V lookup: CDR1 MDHEN, CDR2 SYDVKM. CDR3 length: 17 amino acids. Patients were ruled out by autoimmune disease history or systemic immunosuppression. This TCR was recovered from an adult with an advanced solid tumor such as melanoma, head and neck, liver or kidney cancer. This sequence joins TRBV28 and TRBJ1-5; TRBD1 agrees at 9 bases. Sequencing was performed on CD4+ or CD8+ T cells sorted from blood, taken in a trial of the OX40 agonist ivuxolimab. The CDR3 nucleotides read TGTGCCAGCAGCGTGACTCGTTCCGGGACAGGGCCAGGGCCCCAGCATTTT. Its translation: CASSVTRSGTGPGPQHF.